The 9 T cell receptor beta chains in this list originate from one sample, sequenced in a study of blood T cell repertoires in COVID-19. The data were produced by immunoSEQ multiplex PCR, yet TCRdb's version contains in-frame clones alone and is incomplete. The table records 55,000 to 95,000 clones, more than 80% of them present only once. The sequencing sample was made of peripheral blood. These TCRs come from a woman aged 65 to 85 with acute or convalescent COVID-19.

The rearrangement uses TRBV5-1 and TRBJ2-7, with 7 positions matching TRBD2. CDR1 SGHRS and CDR2 YFSETQ come from the germline V gene. The ends lost 4 bases at V and 0 bases at J; junction bases unmatched: 4. The length of the CDR3 is 14 residues. The CDR3: CASSRGVSSYEQYF. The CDR3 DNA reads as TGCGCCAGCAGCCGGGGGGTCAGCTCCTACGAGCAGTACTTC.

V gene TRBV5-1 combines with J gene TRBJ2-7, with D tentatively TRBD1 (6 bases). The CDR3 spans 17 residues. The V end lost 4 bases, the J end lost 3 bases, and 23 bases lay between the germline ends. Looked up from germline, CDR1 is SGHRS and CDR2 is YFSETQ. The CDR3 DNA follows: TGCGCCAGCAGCCCCTCAACTGGACAGTTACCCTACTACGAGCAGTACTTC. Its translation is CASSPSTGQLPYYEQYF.

This chain links TRBV7-2 with TRBJ2-7, with TRBD1 identical over 11 bases. Trimming took 5 bases from V and 0 from J; bases not matched to a gene: 3. The germline V gene encodes CDR1 SGHTA and CDR2 FQGNSA. This CDR3 comprises 15 residues. The CDR3 coding sequence is TGTGCCAGCAGCCCCGGGACAGGGGGCTCCTACGAGCAGTACTTC. Residues: CASSPGTGGSYEQYF.

The rearrangement uses TRBV4-2 and TRBJ2-1, with D tentatively TRBD2 (5 bases). Germline assignment: CDR1 LGHNA and CDR2 YNFKEQ. The CDR3 is 17 amino acids. V was clipped by 1 base and J by 8 bases, with 21 bases between them. The DNA of the CDR3 is TGTGCCAGCAGCCAAGTGGGCTGGGGAGCCCAATGGTATGAGCAGTTCTTC. Translating gives CASSQVGWGAQWYEQFF.

This chain uses TRBV28 with TRBJ1-6; 7 nucleotides align to TRBD1. Germline V gene data show CDR1 as MDHEN and CDR2 as SYDVKM. The V segment lost 2 bases and the J segment 10 bases; nucleotides outside the gene matches: 17. The CDR3 is 18 residues long. The CDR3 sequence is CASSLGTGARSWTSPLHF. The CDR3 DNA reads TGTGCCAGCAGTTTAGGAACAGGGGCGAGGAGTTGGACCTCACCCCTCCACTTT.

In DNA, the CDR3 is TGCGCCAGCAGCCTCCCTTCAGGACAACCCTACAATGAGCAGTTCTTC. It yields the protein CASSLPSGQPYNEQFF. The chain couples TRBV4-1 to TRBJ2-1; tentatively, D is TRBD1 (5 bases). V gave up 4 bases and J gave up 2 bases, with 15 bases separating them. This CDR3 is 16 amino acids long. Germline V lookup: CDR1 MGHRA, CDR2 YSYEKL.

The chain combines TRBV6-2 or TRBV6-3 with TRBJ2-1; 12 bases align to TRBD2. Germline assignment: CDR1 MNHEY and CDR2 SVGEGT. There are 15 residues in the CDR3. V trimming: 5 bases; J trimming: 7 bases; junction bases outside the gene matches: 6. This CDR3 reads CASSHRGLAGNEQFF. CDR3 sequence (DNA): TGTGCCAGCAGTCACAGAGGACTAGCGGGGAATGAGCAGTTCTTC.

The V gene is TRBV28, the J gene TRBJ2-7, with TRBD1 matching over 7 bases. CDR3 size: 16 residues. V trimming: 6 bases; J trimming: 3 bases; junction bases outside the gene matches: 14. Germline V gene sequence: CDR1 MDHEN, CDR2 SYDVKM. The CDR3 spells CASSSPMGQTYYEQYF. In DNA, the CDR3 is TGTGCCAGCAGCTCTCCAATGGGACAGACTTACTACGAGCAGTACTTC.

CDR3 DNA: TGTGCCAGCACCTCCTCTCGGAGAACCGGGGAGCTGTTTTTT. Its protein is CASTSSRRTGELFF. This chain links TRBV6-5 with TRBJ2-2; D ambiguous. The V end lost 7 bases, the J end lost 5 bases, and 14 bases lay between the germline ends. Per the germline V gene, CDR1 is MNHEY and CDR2 is SVGAGI. This CDR3 spans 14 amino acids.